This T cell receptor (beta chain) is from a study of T cell responses to AZD1222 COVID-19 vaccine. The assay was immunoSEQ multiplex PCR, and TCRdb's table has in-frame clones only and misses some. In the table there are about 110,000 clones, around 84% of which are singletons. The CDR3 extends over 13 amino acids. Germline lookup yields CDR1 KGHSH and CDR2 LQKENI. V gave up 7 bases and J gave up 5 bases, with 14 bases separating them. The specimen comprised peripheral blood, sampled on day 0 of AZD1222 vaccination. V and J are TRBV18 and TRBJ1-2, with D perhaps TRBD1 (5 bases). The TCR comes from an adult in good health. CDR3 DNA sequence: TGTGCCAGCTTAGCACAGGTCGTGTATGGCTACACCTTC. Translation gives CASLAQVVYGYTF.